This T cell receptor (beta chain) was retrieved from a study of response to subunit inactivated influenza vaccine. In its sample, this clonotype was seen a few times. As yet, its antigen is unknown. CDR1 and CDR2 (germline): LGHNA, YSLEER. The length of the CDR3 is 16 residues. Trimming removed 1 base from V and 2 bases from J; junction bases left unmatched: 5. One entry per CDR3 protein results from TCRdb running MiXCR on the RT-PCR reads. Of 590,000 or so distinct CDR3 sequences listed, about 14% are singletons. General observations from the study: Authors suggested each seasonal flu vaccination may recruit only limited numbers of new T cells.

Sequenced here: PBMCs from blood, sampled about 14 days before vaccination. The origin of this receptor is a man over 45 who received an inactivated influenza vaccine. V usage is TRBV4-3 and J usage is TRBJ2-3; 8 bases map to TRBD2. The CDR3 is CASSQGTSGITDTQYF. CDR3 bases: TGCGCCAGCAGCCAAGGAACTAGCGGAATCACAGATACGCAGTATTTT.